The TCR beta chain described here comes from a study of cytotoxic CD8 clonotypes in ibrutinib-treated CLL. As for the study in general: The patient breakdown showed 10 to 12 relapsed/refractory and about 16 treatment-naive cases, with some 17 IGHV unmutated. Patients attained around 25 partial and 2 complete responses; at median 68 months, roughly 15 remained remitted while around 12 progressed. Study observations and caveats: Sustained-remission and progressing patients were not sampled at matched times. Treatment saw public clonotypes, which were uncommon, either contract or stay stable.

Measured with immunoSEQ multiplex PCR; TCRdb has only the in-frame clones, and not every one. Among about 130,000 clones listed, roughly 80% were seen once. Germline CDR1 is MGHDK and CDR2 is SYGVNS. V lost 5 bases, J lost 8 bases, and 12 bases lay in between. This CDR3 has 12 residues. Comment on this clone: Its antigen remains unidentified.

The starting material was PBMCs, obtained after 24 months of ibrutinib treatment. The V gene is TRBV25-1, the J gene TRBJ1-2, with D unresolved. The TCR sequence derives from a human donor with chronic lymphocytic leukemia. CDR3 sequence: CASSPLLGGYTF. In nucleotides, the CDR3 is TGTGCCAGCAGTCCTTTATTAGGGGGCTACACCTTC.